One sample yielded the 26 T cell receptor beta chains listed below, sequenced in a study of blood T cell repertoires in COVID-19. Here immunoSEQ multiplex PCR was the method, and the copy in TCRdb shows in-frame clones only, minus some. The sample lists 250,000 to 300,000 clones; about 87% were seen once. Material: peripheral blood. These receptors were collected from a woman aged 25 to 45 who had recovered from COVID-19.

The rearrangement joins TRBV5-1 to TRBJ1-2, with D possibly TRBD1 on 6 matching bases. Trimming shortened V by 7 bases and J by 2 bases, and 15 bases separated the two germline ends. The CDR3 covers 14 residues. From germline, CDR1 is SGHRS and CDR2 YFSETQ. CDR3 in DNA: TGCGCCAGCGGGCCACAGGGCCCGAACTATGGCTACACCTTC. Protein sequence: CASGPQGPNYGYTF.

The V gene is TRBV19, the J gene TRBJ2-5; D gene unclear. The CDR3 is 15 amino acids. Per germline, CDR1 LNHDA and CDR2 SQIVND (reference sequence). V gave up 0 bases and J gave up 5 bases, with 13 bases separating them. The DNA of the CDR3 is TGTGCCAGTAGTATAGATCGAGGTGGTGAGGAGACCCAGTACTTC. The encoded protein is CASSIDRGGEETQYF.

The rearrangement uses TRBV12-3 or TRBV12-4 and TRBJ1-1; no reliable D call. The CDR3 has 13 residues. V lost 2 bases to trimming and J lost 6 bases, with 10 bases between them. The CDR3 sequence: CASSLMRAAEAFF. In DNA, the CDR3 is TGTGCCAGCAGTTTAATGAGGGCTGCTGAAGCTTTCTTT.

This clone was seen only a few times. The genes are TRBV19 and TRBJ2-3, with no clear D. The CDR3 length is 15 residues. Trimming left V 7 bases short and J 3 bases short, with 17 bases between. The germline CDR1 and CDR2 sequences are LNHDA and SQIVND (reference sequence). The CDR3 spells CASTPTRSLTDTQYF. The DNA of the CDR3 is TGTGCCAGTACCCCGACCCGGAGTCTAACAGATACGCAGTATTTT.

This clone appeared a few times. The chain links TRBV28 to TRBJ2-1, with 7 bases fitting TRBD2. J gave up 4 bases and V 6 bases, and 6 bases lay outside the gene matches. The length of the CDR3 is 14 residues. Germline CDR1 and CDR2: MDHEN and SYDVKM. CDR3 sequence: CASRPGLPYNEQFF. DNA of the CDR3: TGTGCCAGCAGGCCGGGACTACCATACAATGAGCAGTTCTTC.

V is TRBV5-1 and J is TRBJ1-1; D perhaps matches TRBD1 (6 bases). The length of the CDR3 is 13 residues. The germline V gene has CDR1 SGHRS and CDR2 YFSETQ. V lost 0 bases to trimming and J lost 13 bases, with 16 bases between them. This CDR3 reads CASSLGGDRLGFF. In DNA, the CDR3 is TGCGCCAGCAGCTTGGGAGGTGACAGGTTGGGTTTCTTT.

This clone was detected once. CDR3 sequence: CASSPTPGVVGEKLFF. The CDR3 bases are TGTGCCAGTAGTCCGACCCCAGGGGTAGTCGGTGAAAAACTGTTTTTT. The genes are TRBV19 and TRBJ1-4; D perhaps matches TRBD1 (6 bases). With 5 bases removed from V and 7 bases from J, the gap between germline ends came to 20 bases. The V gene's germline CDR1 is LNHDA and CDR2 SQIVND (reference sequence). This CDR3 region has 16 residues.

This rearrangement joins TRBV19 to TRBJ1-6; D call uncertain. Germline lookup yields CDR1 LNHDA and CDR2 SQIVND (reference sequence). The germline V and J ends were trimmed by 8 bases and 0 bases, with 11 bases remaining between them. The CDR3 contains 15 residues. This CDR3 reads CASRRESSYNSPLHF. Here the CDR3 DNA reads TGTGCCAGTCGTCGAGAAAGCTCCTATAATTCACCCCTCCACTTT.

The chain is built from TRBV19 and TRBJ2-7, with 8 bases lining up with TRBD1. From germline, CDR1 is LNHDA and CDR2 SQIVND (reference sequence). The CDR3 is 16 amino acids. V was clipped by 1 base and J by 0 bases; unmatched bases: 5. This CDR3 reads CASSIARTGHSYEQYF. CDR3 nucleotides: TGTGCCAGTAGTATAGCTCGGACAGGGCACTCCTACGAGCAGTACTTC. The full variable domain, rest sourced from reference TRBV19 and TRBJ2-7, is DGGITQSPKYLFRKEGQNVTLSCEQNLNHDAMYWYRQDPGQGLRLIYYSQIVNDFQKGDIAEGYSVSREKKESFPLTVTSAQKNPTAFYLCASSIARTGHSYEQYFGPGTRLTVT.

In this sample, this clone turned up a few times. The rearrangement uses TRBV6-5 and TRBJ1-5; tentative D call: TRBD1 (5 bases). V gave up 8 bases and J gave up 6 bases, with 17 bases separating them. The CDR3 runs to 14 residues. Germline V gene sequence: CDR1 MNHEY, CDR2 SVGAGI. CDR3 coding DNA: TGTGCCAGCGCCGGTGGGGCCCCCGGTCAGCCCCAGCATTTT. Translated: CASAGGAPGQPQHF.

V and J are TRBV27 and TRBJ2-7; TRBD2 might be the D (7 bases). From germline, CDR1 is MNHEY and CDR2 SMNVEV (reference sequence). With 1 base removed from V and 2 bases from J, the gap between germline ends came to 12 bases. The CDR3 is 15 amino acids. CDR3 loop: CASSLLRGGAYEQYF. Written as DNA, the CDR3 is TGTGCCAGCAGTTTATTGAGAGGGGGGGCCTACGAGCAGTACTTC.

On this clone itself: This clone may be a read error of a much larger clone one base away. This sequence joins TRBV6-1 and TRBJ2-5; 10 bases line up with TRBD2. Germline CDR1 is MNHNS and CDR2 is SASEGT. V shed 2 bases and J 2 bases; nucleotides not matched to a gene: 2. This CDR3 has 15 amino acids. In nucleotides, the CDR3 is TGTGCCAGCAGTGAACTAGCGGGGGCGCAAGAGACCCAGTACTTC. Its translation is CASSELAGAQETQYF.

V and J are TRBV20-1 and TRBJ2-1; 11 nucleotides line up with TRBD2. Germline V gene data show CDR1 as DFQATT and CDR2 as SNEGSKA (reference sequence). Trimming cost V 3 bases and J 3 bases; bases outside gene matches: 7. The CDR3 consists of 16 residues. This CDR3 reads CSASWASGGNYNEQFF. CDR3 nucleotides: TGCAGTGCTAGTTGGGCTAGCGGGGGGAACTACAATGAGCAGTTCTTC.

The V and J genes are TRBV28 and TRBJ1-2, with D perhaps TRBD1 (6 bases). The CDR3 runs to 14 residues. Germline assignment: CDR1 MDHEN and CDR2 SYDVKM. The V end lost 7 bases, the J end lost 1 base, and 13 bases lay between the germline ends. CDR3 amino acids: CASTRGGFNYGYTF. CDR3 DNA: TGTGCCAGCACTCGAGGGGGTTTTAACTATGGCTACACCTTC.

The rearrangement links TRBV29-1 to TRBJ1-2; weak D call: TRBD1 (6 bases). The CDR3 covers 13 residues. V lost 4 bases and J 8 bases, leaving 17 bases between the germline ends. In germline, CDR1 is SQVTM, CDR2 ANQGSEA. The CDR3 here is CSVVVSRGGGYTF. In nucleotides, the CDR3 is TGCAGCGTTGTAGTCTCCAGGGGAGGGGGCTACACCTTC.

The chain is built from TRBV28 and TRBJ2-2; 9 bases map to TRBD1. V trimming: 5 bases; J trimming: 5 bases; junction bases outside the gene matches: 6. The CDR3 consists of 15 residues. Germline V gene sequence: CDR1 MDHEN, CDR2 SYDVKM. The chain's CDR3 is CASSSGTGITGELFF. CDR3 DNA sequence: TGTGCCAGCAGTAGCGGGACAGGGATAACCGGGGAGCTGTTTTTT. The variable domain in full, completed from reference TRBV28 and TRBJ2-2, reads DVKVTQSSRYLVKRTGEKVFLECVQDMDHENMFWYRQDPGLGLRLIYFSYDVKMKEKGDIPEGYSVSREKKERFSLILESASTNQTSMYLCASSSGTGITGELFFGEGSRLTVL.

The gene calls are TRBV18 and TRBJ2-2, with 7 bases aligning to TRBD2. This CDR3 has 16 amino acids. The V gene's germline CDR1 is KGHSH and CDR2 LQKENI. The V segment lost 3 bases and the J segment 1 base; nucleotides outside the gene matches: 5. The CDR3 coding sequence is TGTGCCAGCTCACCTCCGACTAGCAGGAACACCGGGGAGCTGTTTTTT. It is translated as CASSPPTSRNTGELFF.

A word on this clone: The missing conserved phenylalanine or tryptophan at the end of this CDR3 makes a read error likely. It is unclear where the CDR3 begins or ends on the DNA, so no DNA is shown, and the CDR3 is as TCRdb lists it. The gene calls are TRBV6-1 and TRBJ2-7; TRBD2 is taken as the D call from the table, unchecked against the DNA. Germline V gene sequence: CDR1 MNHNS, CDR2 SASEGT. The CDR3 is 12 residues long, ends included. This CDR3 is CASSETRRTSEL.

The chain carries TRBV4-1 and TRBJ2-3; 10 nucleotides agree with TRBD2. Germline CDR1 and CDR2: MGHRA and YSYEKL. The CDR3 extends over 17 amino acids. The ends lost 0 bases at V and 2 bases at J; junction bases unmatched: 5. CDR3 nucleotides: TGCGCCAGCAGCCAAGAACAACTAGCGGGGAACACAGATACGCAGTATTTT. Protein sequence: CASSQEQLAGNTDTQYF.

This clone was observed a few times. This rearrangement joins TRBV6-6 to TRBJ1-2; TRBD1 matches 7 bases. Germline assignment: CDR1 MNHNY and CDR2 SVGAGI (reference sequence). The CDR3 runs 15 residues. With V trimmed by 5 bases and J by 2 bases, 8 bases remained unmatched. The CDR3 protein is CASSRSGTANYGYTF. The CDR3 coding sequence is TGTGCCAGCAGTCGATCCGGGACAGCGAACTATGGCTACACCTTC.

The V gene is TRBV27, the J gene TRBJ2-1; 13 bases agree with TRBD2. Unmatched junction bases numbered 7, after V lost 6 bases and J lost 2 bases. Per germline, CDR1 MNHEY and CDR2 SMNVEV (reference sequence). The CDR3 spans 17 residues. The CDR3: CASSPTSGGATYNEQFF. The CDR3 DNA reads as TGTGCCAGCAGCCCAACTAGCGGGGGGGCCACCTACAATGAGCAGTTCTTC.

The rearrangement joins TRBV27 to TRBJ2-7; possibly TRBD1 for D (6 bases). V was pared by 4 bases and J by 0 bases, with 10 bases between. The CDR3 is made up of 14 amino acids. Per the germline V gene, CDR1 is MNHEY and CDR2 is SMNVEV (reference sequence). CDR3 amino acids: CASSSTGTSYEQYF. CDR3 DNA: TGTGCCAGCAGTTCAACAGGGACCTCCTACGAGCAGTACTTC.

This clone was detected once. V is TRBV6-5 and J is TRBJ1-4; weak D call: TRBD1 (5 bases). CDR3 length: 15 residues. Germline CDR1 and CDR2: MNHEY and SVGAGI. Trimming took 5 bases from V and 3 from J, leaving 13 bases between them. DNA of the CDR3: TGTGCCAGCAGTCTGCAGGGATTCTCTAATGAAAAACTGTTTTTT. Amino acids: CASSLQGFSNEKLFF.

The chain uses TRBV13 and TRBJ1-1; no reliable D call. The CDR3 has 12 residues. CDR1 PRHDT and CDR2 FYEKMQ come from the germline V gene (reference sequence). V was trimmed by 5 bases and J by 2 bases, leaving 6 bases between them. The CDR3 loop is CASSVPNTEAFF. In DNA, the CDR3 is TGTGCCAGCAGCGTCCCTAACACTGAAGCTTTCTTT.

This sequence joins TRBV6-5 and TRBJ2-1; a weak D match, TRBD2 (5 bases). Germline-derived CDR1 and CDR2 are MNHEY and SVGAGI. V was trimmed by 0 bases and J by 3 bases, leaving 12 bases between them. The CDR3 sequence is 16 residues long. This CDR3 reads CASSYSAGVIYNEQFF. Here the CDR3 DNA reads TGTGCCAGCAGTTACTCGGCCGGGGTAATCTACAATGAGCAGTTCTTC.

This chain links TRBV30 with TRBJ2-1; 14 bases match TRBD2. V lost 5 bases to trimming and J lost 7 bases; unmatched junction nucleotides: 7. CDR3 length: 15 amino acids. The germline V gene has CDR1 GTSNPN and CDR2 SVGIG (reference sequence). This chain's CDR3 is CAWRRLAGGPNEQFF. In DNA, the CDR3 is TGTGCCTGGCGTCGACTAGCGGGGGGGCCGAATGAGCAGTTCTTC.